The sequence of this T cell receptor (beta chain) was determined in a study of T cells in Graves' hyperthyroidism and ophthalmopathy. About the study: Peripheral blood was acquired at first diagnosis, ahead of any therapy whatsoever.

TCR beta CDR3 region amplification was performed from RNA transcripts. The TCR CDR3 first-round RT-PCR relied on the HTBI primer set. One entry per CDR3 protein results from TCRdb running MiXCR on the multiplex PCR reads. The data show 500,000 to 650,000 distinct CDR3 sequences, with about 14% seen just once and 9.5% to 15% held by the top ten. Regarding the study as a whole: The model's output predicted ophthalmopathy at a median of around 7 months prior to onset.

The diagnostic basis comprised clinical symptoms, serum thyroxine and TRAb, thyroid ultrasound and orbital computed tomography. It was 8 to 10 ml of fresh peripheral blood that supplied the PBMCs. This clonotype showed up many times. The antigen is unknown. The TCR sequence derives from a woman in her fifties or sixties with Graves' ophthalmopathy. The sample comprised blood.

The DNA of the CDR3 is TGCAGCGTTGACAGGGGAAGCACTGAAGCTTTCTTT. It translates to CSVDRGSTEAFF. The V and J genes are TRBV29-1 and TRBJ1-1; possible D gene TRBD1, 6 bases. Looked up from germline, CDR1 is SQVTM and CDR2 is ANQGSEA. This CDR3 is built from 12 residues. The V and J ends lost 3 bases and 4 bases respectively, with 9 bases between them.